This T cell receptor (beta chain) is from a study of blood T cell repertoires in COVID-19. Study context: Sites across the United States, Italy and Spain contributed samples from acute and convalescent COVID-19. T cells, B-cell-depleted T cells, or PBMCs supplied cDNA or gDNA.

The CDR3 loop spans 16 amino acids. With 7 bases clipped from V and 2 bases from J, the junction kept 8 bases outside the gene matches. In germline, CDR1 is LNHDA, CDR2 SQIVND (reference sequence). Clones were sequenced by immunoSEQ multiplex PCR, and TCRdb holds only the in-frame ones, with some missing. Of about 190,000 clones in the sample, 90% were seen once. This TCR derives from a man aged 45 to 65 with acute or convalescent COVID-19. The sample comprised peripheral blood. The chain employs TRBV19 and TRBJ2-2, with 9 bases fitting TRBD2. The DNA of the CDR3 is TGTGCCAGTACCTATAGCGGGGGTGCTAACACCGGGGAGCTGTTTTTT. Its translation is CASTYSGGANTGELFF.